This T cell receptor beta chain stems from a study of T cells in localized non-small cell lung cancer (dated by TCRdb to 2018 to 2020). Describing the broader study: Comparing tumors with uninvolved tumor-adjacent lungs, the study looked at the T cell repertoires of hundreds of patients with early-stage NSCLC. The cohort was made up of roughly 250 treatment-naive NSCLC patients whose localized lung tumors had been resected. Of the NSCLC patients, around 130 were male and some 97 were female, and the mean age was approximately 69 years.

CDR1 MNHEY and CDR2 SMNVEV were looked up in the germline V gene (reference sequence). The CDR3 goes from the cysteine to the phenylalanine over 13 residues. The DNA shown is the 39-base CDR3, in frame from base 1. Ends trimmed: V by 2 bases, J by 7 bases; bases unmatched to a gene: 3. The immunoSEQ Assay was used to sequence TCR beta CDR3 regions from DNA. The published analysis was carried out like this. T cell density was computed as TCR beta template counts normalized to usable DNA estimated by amplifying housekeeping genes. Using the preseqR package, richness was estimated by extrapolating to 120,000 templates for tissue samples and 400,000 templates for PBMC samples. Clonality was defined as one minus Pielou's evenness. Differential abundance testing on productive amino-acid clonotypes, with a minimum total count of 5 and an alpha of 0.1, was used to identify tissue-enriched TCRs. The Jaccard Index and the Morisita Overlap Index were used to quantify repertoire overlap between compartments. GLIPH grouped TCR beta CDR3s together with public tetramer-defined viral CDR3s, and a viral motif had to include at least three viral sequences and also show V-gene enrichment. TCRdb re-hosts the immuneACCESS table, in-frame sequences only. Its copies lack some clones; in the studies checked, an unresolved V gene accounts for under half of them, and the cause for the rest is not known. That table gives V, J and clone size, and the DNA gave D and trimming. The table for this sample lists about 33,000 clones; roughly 75% of them were counted only once. The ten largest clones represent 15% to 20% of the sample.

At diagnosis, peripheral blood, uninvolved tumor-adjacent lung and tumor were collected and were preserved as a mix of fresh-frozen and FFPE material. For TCR repertoire profiling, blood samples were analyzed in the form of peripheral blood mononuclear cells. Concerning this clone itself: Its target antigen remains unknown. Base qualities are missing; no much larger clone stands one base away.

Overall results and qualifications from the work: A median of roughly 56 of the top 100 tumor clones were detected in paired uninvolved adjacent lung, and some 29 of these tumor clones were also found among the top 100 clones of the paired uninvolved adjacent lung. Longer overall survival was associated with higher T cell density in blood, whereas shorter survival was associated with higher clonality in adjacent lung. Because multi-region tumor sequencing was not done, intratumor heterogeneity could not be ruled out. Uninvolved tumor-adjacent lung showed the highest T cell clonality, higher than tumor, which suggests more focused antigenic responses in the uninvolved tumor-adjacent lung. Because the study design was exploratory, TCR variables were selected using unadjusted p-values without false-discovery rate correction.

The sequenced sample was peripheral blood, obtained before any cancer treatment. This sequence uses TRBV27 and TRBJ1-2, and 8 junction bases match TRBD1. The TCR was taken from a male donor aged 60 or over with stage III squamous cell lung carcinoma. The encoded CDR3 is CASSLQGAGGYTF. The bases are TGTGCCAGCAGTTTACAGGGGGCTGGTGGCTACACCTTC.